This T cell receptor (beta chain) originates from a study of T cell changes during pregnancy in multiple sclerosis. Method: immunoSEQ multiplex PCR; TCRdb's copy keeps in-frame clones and lacks some. The sample includes tens of thousands of clones, 92% of them seen just once. The specimen was CD4+ T cells from peripheral blood mononuclear cells, collected after pregnancy. This TCR was sampled from a female donor with multiple sclerosis, enrolled in a pregnancy study.

CDR3 loop: CASSTSGRNTEAFF. In nucleotides, the CDR3 is TGTGCCAGCTCAACCTCTGGGAGGAACACTGAAGCTTTCTTT. The gene calls are TRBV18 and TRBJ1-1, with D unclear. CDR1 and CDR2 from the germline V gene are KGHSH and LQKENI. The V gene lost 5 bases and the J gene lost 1 base, with 11 bases spanning the gap. The CDR3 is made up of 14 amino acids.